The text below deals with one T cell receptor (beta chain). As yet, its antigen is unknown. Across several immunoSEQ plates, the genomic DNA of each subset was split evenly. As processed by the authors: Junction-only immunoSEQ data arrived without quality scores, meaning filtering differed. Repertoires were generated with immunoSEQ multiplex PCR, while TCRdb's copy carries only in-frame clones and drops some. The V and J calls and clone size are taken from that table; D and trimming were inferred from the DNA. Of roughly 1 million clones listed, about 75% are singletons. The data originate from a study of shared clonotypes between healthy human individuals. As for the study in general: CD4 naive and CD4 memory each took three plates per donor, while CD8 naive took two and CD8 memory one. General study findings and limits: Around 4.9% of naive CD4 clonotypes were shared across four donors.

The receptor was derived from a man aged 18 to 35 in good health. The specimen was memory CD4+ T cells sorted from blood. Indicated subset: CD45RA-negative fraction.

The CDR3 DNA reads TGTGCCGAAGGCAGGGGGTACGAGCAGTACTTC. This sequence encodes CAEGRGYEQYF. This rearrangement joins TRBV6-1 to TRBJ2-7; 7 positions match TRBD1. J gave up 4 bases and V 11 bases, and 5 bases lay outside the gene matches. The CDR3 spans 11 residues. The V gene's germline CDR1 is MNHNS and CDR2 SASEGT.